This T cell receptor beta chain was sequenced during a study of cytomegalovirus exposure and HLA in healthy donors (dated 2017 in TCRdb). For the wider study: An earlier analysis of several hundred of the donors reported about 300 Gb of sequence data and 117 million unique TCR beta sequences obtained from approximately 180 million T cells. Genome-wide SNP genotypes for about 65% of the roughly 670 donors were used in a later genetic analysis, which treated that subset as a discovery cohort. An earlier analysis of 500 to 750 of the donors applied high-throughput TCR beta sequencing to assess whether each TCR beta V gene segment acted as functional or pseudogenic. Rather than drawing on any new phenotypic data, the later analysis identified candidate immune exposures from TCR beta sequences and the way those sequences occurred across donors. Both class I and class II loci were covered by HLA typing, at four-digit resolution. Several DR-DQ haplotypes were treated as single units for association and clustering because of strong linkage in the cohort. Typing coverage varied by locus: about 620-640 donors for A, B, C, DRB1 and DQB1; roughly 520 for DQA1; about 590 for DPA1; more than 450 for DPB1. A separate validation cohort of approximately 120 different subjects was used in addition to the roughly 670-subject first cohort. Every discovery cohort repertoire had been produced on one sequencing platform. The study profiled the T cell repertoires of approximately 700 subjects by immunosequencing and related them to cytomegalovirus serostatus. Roughly 300 gigabases of sequencing data and approximately 85 million unique TCR sequences were included in an early release covering around 600 HLA-typed donors. To predict cytomegalovirus infection status, the study combined high-throughput TCR immunosequencing, statistical association of individual TCRs with disease status, and machine learning. Alongside the repertoire data, information on donor age, sex, ethnicity and CMV serostatus was compiled. In a later analysis, previously published TCR beta repertoires from 550 to 700 donors were re-analyzed and high-resolution HLA genotyping was added so that TCR occurrence patterns could be studied. Among roughly 400 genotyped donors of the cohort, an average of roughly 240,000 unique TCR beta nucleotide sequences were sequenced per donor, about a sixth of them non-productive. Of the 300 to 500 genotyped donors, less than 85% were placed in the genetic ancestry cluster associated with self-reported Caucasian donors. The aim of the study was to test whether cataloging public T cell receptors could identify signatures of past pathogen exposure. Study-wide conclusions, independent of this receptor: Because counts were too low, roughly 17 rarely observed V segments, including chromosome 9 orphons, were left out of the earlier analysis of 587 of the donors. In a later analysis, most CMV-associated TCR beta chains were found to appear HLA-restricted, with HLA associations seemingly driven largely by CMV exposure. A cluster of highly shared sequence variants was judged likely to represent a technical artifact of the sequencing pipeline. Because HLA typing was missing for some donors at each locus, association tests included only the typed subset. Three of the identified cytomegalovirus-associated TCR beta chains were confirmed in vitro to be specific for cytomegalovirus antigens. The study gave a list of about 170 TCR beta chains associated with cytomegalovirus. Assigning TCR associations to individual alleles was difficult when HLA alleles, especially DR and DQ, strongly co-occurred. The classifier was reported to diagnose cytomegalovirus status with high specificity and sensitivity in both the original and validation cohorts. According to a later analysis, TCR association rates differed among HLA loci, with DRB1 alleles showing the most associated TCRs and HLA-C alleles showing the fewest. In a later analysis, HLA-associated TCR beta chains showed more clonal expansion and lower generation probabilities than non-associated chains that were equally common. Correlated functional status among segregating V segments might be attributable to linkage disequilibrium, but an unknown experimental factor could not be ruled out. Most TCR sequences were observed very rarely across donors, whereas some public TCRs were present in many individuals. A later analysis associated 16,951 TCR beta sequences with specific HLA alleles at a false discovery rate of 0.05. It was suggested by the authors that the approach could potentially be generalized to other disease states and immunological phenotypes. Roughly uniform sequencing depth across donors was assumed in presence/absence analyses, although this assumption may not hold. Compared with the approximately 710-donor mean, donors in an Asian-associated ancestry cluster had fewer N-insertions in productive TCRs, according to a later genetic analysis. An association between a missense DCLRE1C variant and V-gene and J-gene trimming of TCR beta chains was found in a later genetic analysis and replicated in an independent cohort. In an earlier analysis of approximately 600 of the donors, most TCR beta V segments were observed in productive rearrangements about 87% or about 30% of the time, broadly matching IMGT annotations. According to a later analysis, parvovirus B19, influenza, CMV and Epstein-Barr virus appeared linked to several top co-occurrence clusters. Only TCR beta chains were sequenced in this cohort, and the absence of alpha or paired-chain data limited detectable features. Some IMGT-functional V segments, including TRBV6-2 and TRBV6-3, could not be distinguished by the 87-base-pair reads and were therefore excluded. For the cohort, immune exposure information was limited to CMV serostatus. A further reported finding was that TCR beta sequences accurately predicted the HLA-A and HLA-B alleles for most subjects in the first cohort.

The cohort consisted of 666 healthy bone marrow donors. Cohort members were all nominally healthy when sampled, although unrecorded immune exposures were likely present. The donor was CMV seronegative and was included in the group of under 450 seronegative cohort members. Every donor gave a peripheral blood sample, and the peripheral blood mononuclear cells from that sample were used for TCR beta sequencing. The Qiagen DNeasy Blood Extraction Kit was used to extract genomic DNA from the blood cell samples. The library was obtained by the immunoSEQ multiplex PCR assay. The multiplex PCR relied on a mix of 60 forward primers for TCR Vbeta segments and 13 reverse primers for TCR Jbeta segments. The CDR3 region of rearranged TCR beta genes was amplified from genomic DNA with a multiplex PCR assay. The Illumina HiSeq System was used to sequence the amplified TCR beta libraries as 87-base-pair reads. The paper's processing steps were these. In a later analysis, tens of millions of unique TCR beta chains were counted across the 500 to 850 repertoires, and some 10 million of these chains were shared by at least two donors. Raw reads were error-corrected and collapsed into unique sequences by a nearest-neighbor algorithm in which closely related sequences were merged to remove PCR and sequencing errors. CDR3 sequences were aligned to IMGT reference sequences to assign V, D and J gene segments. For a sequence to be retained, a match of at least six nucleotides to both a V gene segment and a J gene segment was required. Rearrangements were called productive when the CDR3 lacked stop codons and stayed in frame with V and J; all others were non-productive. Following IMGT convention, CDR3 was defined as the stretch from the second conserved V-encoded cysteine up to the conserved J-encoded phenylalanine. Sequences without an unambiguous match to a single V gene segment were excluded from the earlier analysis of 450 to 750 of the donors. An earlier analysis of a few hundred of the donors called V segments functional above 56.7% productive rearrangements and segregating when the between-donor standard deviation exceeded 5%. A statistical classification framework was built to diagnose cytomegalovirus status from the catalog of TCR beta chain sequences. In a later analysis, TCR nucleotide sequences were compared against IMGT/GENE-DB human TR gene sequences so that V and J genes could be assigned. A later analysis assigned CDR3 sequences and most-parsimonious VDJ recombination scenarios with the TCRdist pipeline. In a later analysis, each TCR beta chain was defined by its CDR3 amino acid sequence together with its V-gene family, and reads lacking a unique V-gene family were excluded. As a way to deal with suspected cross-contamination and a sequencing artifact, a later analysis dropped approximately 590 nucleotide sequences that were highly shared and had low generation probability. In a later analysis, a clonal expansion index was calculated for each public chain from normalized within-repertoire ranks of inferred template counts. A later analysis computed generation probabilities with a VDJ recombination model fitted to out-of-frame rearrangements, and checked the results against IGoR. In a later analysis, TCR-TCR, TCR-HLA and TCR-CMV co-occurrence was scored with hypergeometric tests, and a repertoire-size bias correction was applied to TCR pairs. To estimate false discovery rates, a later analysis permuted the HLA or CMV assignments 20 times. In a later analysis, co-occurring TCRs were grouped using DBSCAN, with TCRdist sequence similarity added in when clustering inside HLA-allele-positive subsets. Repertoires with fewer than 30,000 or more than 120,000 public chains, plus five repertoires with anomalous nucleotide sharing, were excluded from co-occurrence clustering. Imported from immuneACCESS, the table was reduced by TCRdb to in-frame sequences with V and J called. These copies leave out some clones; in studies compared against another copy, an unresolved V gene accounts for under half, and the cause of the remainder is not known. Clone size and V and J calls were adopted from that table, with D and trimming inferred from the DNA. Counted in this sample were roughly 160,000 clones; around four fifths of them appeared once. The ten largest clonotypes hold roughly 1.3% of the sample.

The CDR3 runs 19 residues from the cysteine to the phenylalanine. The read is trimmed to its CDR3 DNA, 57 bases read in frame from base 1. Taken from the germline V gene, the CDR1 and CDR2 loops are SGDLS and YYNGEE. V loses 2 bases of germline sequence and J loses 3 bases, and the interval between the two ends is 23 bases. Concerning this clone: Its antigen is unknown. No base quality information exists; no much larger clone differs at one position.

The V and J segments used are TRBV9 and TRBJ1-4; a weak D assignment points to TRBD1 (6 bases agree). The receptor's source is a woman between 50 and 59 years old in good health and CMV-seronegative. Material: PBMCs. The CDR3 loop reads CASSVKDRGPHSPNEKLFF. The bases are TGTGCCAGCAGCGTCAAGGACAGAGGACCCCACTCCCCTAATGAAAAACTGTTTTTT.